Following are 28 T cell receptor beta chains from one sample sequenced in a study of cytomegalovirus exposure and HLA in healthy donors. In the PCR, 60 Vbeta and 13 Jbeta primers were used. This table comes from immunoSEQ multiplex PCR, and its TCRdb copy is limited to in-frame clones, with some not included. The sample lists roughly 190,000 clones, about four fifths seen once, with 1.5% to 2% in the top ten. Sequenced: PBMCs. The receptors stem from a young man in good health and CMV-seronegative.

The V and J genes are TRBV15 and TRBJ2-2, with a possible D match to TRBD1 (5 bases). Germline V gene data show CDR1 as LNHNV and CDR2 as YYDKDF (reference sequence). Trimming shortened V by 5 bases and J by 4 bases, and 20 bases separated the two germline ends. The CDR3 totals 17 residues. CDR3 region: CATSDPTAGFSTGELFF. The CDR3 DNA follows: TGTGCCACCAGCGACCCGACGGCAGGGTTTAGCACCGGGGAGCTGTTTTTT.

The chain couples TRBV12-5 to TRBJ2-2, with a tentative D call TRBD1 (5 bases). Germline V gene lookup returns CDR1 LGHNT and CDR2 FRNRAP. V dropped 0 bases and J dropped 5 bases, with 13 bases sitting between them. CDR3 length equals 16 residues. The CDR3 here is CASGLVLGQTTGELFF. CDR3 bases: TGTGCTAGTGGTTTGGTATTGGGGCAGACTACCGGGGAGCTGTTTTTT. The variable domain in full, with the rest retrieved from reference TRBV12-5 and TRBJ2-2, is DARVTQTPRHKVTEMGQEVTMRCQPILGHNTVFWYRQTMMQGLELLAYFRNRAPLDDSGMPKDRFSAEMPDATLATLKIQPSEPRDSAVYFCASGLVLGQTTGELFFGEGSRLTVL.

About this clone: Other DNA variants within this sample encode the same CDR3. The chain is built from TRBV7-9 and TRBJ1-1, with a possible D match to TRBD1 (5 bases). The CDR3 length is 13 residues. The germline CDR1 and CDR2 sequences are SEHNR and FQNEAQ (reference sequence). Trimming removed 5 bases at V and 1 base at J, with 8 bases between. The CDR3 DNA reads TGTGCCAGCAGCCGTGACAGGAACACTGAAGCTTTCTTT. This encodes CASSRDRNTEAFF.

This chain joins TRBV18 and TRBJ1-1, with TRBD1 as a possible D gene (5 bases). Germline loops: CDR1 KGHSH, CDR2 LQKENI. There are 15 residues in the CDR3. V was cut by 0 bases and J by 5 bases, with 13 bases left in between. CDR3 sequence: CASSPPLDSQTEAFF. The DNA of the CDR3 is TGTGCCAGCTCACCACCGCTCGACAGCCAGACTGAAGCTTTCTTT. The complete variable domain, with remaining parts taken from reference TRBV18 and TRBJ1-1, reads NAGVMQNPRHLVRRRGQEARLRCSPMKGHSHVYWYRQLPEEGLKFMVYLQKENIIDESGMPKERFSAEFPKEGPSILRIQQVVRGDSAAYFCASSPPLDSQTEAFFGQGTRLTVV.

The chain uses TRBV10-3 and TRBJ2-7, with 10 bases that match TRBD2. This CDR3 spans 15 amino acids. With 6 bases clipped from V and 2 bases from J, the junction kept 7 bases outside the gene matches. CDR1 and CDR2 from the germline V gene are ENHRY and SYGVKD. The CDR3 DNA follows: TGTGCCATCAGGGACGGACTAGCGGAAACCTACGAGCAGTACTTC. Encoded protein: CAIRDGLAETYEQYF.

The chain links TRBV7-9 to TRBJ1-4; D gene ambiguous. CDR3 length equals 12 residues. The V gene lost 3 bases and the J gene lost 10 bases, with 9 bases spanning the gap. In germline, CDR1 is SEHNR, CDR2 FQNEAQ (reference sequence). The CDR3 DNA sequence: TGTGCCAGCAGCTTCGGTTCTTCAAAACTGTTTTTT. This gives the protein CASSFGSSKLFF.

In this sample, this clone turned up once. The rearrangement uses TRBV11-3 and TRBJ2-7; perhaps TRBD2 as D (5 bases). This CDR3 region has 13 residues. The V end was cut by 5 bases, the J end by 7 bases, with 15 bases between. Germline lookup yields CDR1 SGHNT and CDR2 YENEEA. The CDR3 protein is CASSQGPTGEQYF. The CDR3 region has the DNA TGTGCCAGCAGCCAAGGCCCAACGGGGGAGCAGTACTTC.

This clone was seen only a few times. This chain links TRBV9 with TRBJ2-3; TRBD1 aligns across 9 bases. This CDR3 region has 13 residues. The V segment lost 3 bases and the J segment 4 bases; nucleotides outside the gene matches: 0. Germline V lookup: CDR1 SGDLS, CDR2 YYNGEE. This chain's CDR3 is CASSGQGADTQYF. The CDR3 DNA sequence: TGTGCCAGCAGCGGACAGGGGGCAGATACGCAGTATTTT.

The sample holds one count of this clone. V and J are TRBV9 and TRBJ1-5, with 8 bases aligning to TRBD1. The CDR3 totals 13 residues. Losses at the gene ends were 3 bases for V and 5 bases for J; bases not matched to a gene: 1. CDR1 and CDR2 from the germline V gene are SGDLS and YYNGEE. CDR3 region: CASSGTGYQPQHF. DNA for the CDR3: TGTGCCAGCAGCGGGACAGGGTATCAGCCCCAGCATTTT.

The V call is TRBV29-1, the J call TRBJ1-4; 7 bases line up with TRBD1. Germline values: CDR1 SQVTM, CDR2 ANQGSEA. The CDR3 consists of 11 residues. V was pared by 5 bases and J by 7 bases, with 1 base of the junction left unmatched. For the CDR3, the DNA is TGCAGCGTTAACAGGGGTGAAAAACTGTTTTTT. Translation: CSVNRGEKLFF.

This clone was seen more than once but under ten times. In DNA, the CDR3 is TGTGCCAGCAGTTTATCCTGGACGGGGGCCTACGAGCAGTACTTC. It translates to CASSLSWTGAYEQYF. The gene calls are TRBV27 and TRBJ2-7; D might be TRBD2 (6 bases). V was clipped by 0 bases and J by 2 bases, with 11 bases between them. The CDR3 has 15 amino acids. Germline V lookup: CDR1 MNHEY, CDR2 SMNVEV (reference sequence).

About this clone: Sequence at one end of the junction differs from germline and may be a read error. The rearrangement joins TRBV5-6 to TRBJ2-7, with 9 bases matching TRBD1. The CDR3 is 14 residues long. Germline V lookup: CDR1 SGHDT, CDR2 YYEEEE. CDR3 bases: TGTGCCAGCAGCTGGACAGGGGCGGCCTACGAGCAGCACTTC. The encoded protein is CASSWTGAAYEQHF.

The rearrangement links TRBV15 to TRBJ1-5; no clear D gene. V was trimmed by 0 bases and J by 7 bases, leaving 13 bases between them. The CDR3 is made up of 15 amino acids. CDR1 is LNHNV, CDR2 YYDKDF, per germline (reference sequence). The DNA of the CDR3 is TGTGCCACCAGCAGAGATCTCGGGGTTGGCCAGCCCCAGCATTTT. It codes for CATSRDLGVGQPQHF.

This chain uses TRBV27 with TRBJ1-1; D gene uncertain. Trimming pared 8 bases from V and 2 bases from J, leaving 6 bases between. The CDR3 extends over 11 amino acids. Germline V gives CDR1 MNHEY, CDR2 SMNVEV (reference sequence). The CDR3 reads CASGSNTEAFF. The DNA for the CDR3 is TGTGCCAGCGGCTCAAACACTGAAGCTTTCTTT.

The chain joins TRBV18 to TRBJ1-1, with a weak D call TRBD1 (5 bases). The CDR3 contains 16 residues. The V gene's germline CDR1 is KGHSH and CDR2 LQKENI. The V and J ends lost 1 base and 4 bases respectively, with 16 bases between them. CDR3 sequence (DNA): TGTGCCAGCTCACCACAACAGGTATCCCGCGGCACTGAAGCTTTCTTT. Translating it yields CASSPQQVSRGTEAFF.

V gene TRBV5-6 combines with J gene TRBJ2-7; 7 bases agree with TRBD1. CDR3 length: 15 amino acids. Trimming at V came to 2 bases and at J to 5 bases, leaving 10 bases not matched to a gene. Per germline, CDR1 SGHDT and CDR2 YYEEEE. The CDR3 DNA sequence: TGTGCCAGCAGCTTCCCGAACAGGGGATTCCACGAGCAGTACTTC. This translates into CASSFPNRGFHEQYF.

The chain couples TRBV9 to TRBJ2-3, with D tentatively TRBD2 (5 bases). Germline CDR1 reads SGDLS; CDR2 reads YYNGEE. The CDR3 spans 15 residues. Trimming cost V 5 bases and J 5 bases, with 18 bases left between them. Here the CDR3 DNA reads TGTGCCAGCAGTCAAGAACCGGGAAGACTAGATACGCAGTATTTT. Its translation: CASSQEPGRLDTQYF.

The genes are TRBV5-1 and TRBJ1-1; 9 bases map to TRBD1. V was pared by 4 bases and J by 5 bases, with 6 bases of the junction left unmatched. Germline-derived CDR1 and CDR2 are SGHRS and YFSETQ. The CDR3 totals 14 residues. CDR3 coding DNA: TGCGCCAGCAGCCCGGACAGGGGATGGACTGAAGCTTTCTTT. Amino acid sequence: CASSPDRGWTEAFF.

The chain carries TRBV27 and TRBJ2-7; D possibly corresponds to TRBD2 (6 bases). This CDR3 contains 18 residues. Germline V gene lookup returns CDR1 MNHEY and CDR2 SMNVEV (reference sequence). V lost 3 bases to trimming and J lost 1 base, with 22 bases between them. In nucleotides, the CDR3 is TGTGCCAGCAGTTTGAGAATTCGGAGGGTTACTAGGTCCTACGAGCAGTACTTC. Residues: CASSLRIRRVTRSYEQYF.

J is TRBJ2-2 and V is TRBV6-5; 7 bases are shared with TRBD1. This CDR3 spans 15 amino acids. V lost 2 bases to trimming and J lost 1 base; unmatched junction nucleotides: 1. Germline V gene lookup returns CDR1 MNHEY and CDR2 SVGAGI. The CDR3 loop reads CASSYGTENTGELFF. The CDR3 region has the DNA TGTGCCAGCAGTTACGGGACAGAGAACACCGGGGAGCTGTTTTTT.

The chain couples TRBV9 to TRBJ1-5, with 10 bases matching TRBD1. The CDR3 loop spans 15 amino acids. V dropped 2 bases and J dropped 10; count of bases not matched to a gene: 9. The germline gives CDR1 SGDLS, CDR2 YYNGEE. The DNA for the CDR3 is TGTGCCAGCAGCGTGGGGGACAGGGGATCTGGCCCCCAGCATTTT. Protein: CASSVGDRGSGPQHF.

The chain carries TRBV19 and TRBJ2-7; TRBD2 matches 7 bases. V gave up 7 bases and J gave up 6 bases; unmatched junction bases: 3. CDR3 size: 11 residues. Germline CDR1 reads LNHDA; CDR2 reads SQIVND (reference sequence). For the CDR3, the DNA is TGTGCCAGTACGTGGGGGGGCGAGCAGTACTTC. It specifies CASTWGGEQYF.

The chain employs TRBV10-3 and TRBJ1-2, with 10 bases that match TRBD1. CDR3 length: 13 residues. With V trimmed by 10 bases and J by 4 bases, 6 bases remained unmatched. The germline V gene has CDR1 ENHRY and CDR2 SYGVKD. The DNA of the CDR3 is TGTGCCACCACGGGACAGGGGAGCTATGGCTACACCTTC. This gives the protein CATTGQGSYGYTF.

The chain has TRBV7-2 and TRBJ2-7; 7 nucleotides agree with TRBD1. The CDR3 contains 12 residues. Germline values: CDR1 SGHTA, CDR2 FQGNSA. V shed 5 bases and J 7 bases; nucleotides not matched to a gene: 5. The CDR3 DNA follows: TGTGCCAGCAGCCTAACAGGGGTAGAGCAGTACTTC. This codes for CASSLTGVEQYF.

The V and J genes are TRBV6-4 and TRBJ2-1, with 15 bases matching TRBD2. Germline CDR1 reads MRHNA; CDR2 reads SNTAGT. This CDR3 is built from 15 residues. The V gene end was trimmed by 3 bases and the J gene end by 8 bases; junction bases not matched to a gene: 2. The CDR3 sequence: CASSEGLAGGDEQFF. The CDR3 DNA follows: TGTGCCAGCAGTGAGGGACTAGCGGGGGGAGATGAGCAGTTCTTC.

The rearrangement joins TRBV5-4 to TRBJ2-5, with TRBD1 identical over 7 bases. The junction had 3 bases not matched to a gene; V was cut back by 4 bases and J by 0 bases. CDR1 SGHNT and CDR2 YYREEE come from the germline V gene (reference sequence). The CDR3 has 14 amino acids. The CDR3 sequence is CASSGTGDQETQYF. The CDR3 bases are TGTGCCAGCAGCGGAACAGGGGACCAAGAGACCCAGTACTTC.

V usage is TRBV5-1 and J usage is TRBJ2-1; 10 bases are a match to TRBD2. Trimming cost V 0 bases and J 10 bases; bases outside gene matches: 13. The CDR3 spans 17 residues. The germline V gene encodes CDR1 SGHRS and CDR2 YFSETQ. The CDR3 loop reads CASSLGPSGRYRGEQFF. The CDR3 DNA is TGCGCCAGCAGCTTGGGTCCTAGCGGGAGATATAGGGGGGAGCAGTTCTTC.

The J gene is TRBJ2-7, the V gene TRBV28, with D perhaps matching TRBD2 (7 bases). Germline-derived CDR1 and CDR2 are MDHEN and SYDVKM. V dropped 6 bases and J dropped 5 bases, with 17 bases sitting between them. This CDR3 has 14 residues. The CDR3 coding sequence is TGTGCCAGCAGCCTTAGGGGGGGGCGCGACGAGCAGTACTTC. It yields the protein CASSLRGGRDEQYF.